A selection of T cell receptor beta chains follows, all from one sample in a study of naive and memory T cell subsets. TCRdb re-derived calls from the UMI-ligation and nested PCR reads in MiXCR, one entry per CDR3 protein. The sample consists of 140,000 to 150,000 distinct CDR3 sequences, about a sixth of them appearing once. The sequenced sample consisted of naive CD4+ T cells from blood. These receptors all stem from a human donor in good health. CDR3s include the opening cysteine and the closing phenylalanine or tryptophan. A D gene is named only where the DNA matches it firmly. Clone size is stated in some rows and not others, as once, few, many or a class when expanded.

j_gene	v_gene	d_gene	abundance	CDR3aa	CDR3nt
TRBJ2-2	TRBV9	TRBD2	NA	CASSVDELAGVRSTGELFF	TGTGCCAGCAGCGTAGATGAACTAGCGGGAGTAAGAAGCACCGGGGAGCTGTTTTTT
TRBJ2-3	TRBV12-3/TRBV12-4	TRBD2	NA	CAITSGGTDTQYF	TGTGCCATAACTAGCGGAGGCACAGATACGCAGTATTTT
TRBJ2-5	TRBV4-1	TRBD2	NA	CASSQGLAGLGGETQYF	TGCGCCAGCAGCCAAGGGCTAGCGGGACTGGGCGGGGAGACCCAGTACTTC
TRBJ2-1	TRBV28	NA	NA	CASSFGGRDNEQFF	TGTGCCAGCAGTTTCGGGGGTAGGGACAATGAGCAGTTCTTC
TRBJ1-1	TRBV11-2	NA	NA	CASSLSGGNTEAFF	TGTGCCAGCAGCCTAAGTGGGGGGAACACTGAAGCTTTCTTT
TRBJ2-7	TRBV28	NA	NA	CASSLYHEQYF	TGTGCCAGCAGTTTATACCACGAGCAGTACTTC
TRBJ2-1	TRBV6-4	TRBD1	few	CASSEQGDTRYNEQFF	TGTGCCAGCAGCGAACAGGGGGATACGAGGTACAATGAGCAGTTCTTC
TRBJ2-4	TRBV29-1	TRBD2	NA	CSVAPSGGSKNIQYF	TGCAGCGTTGCCCCTAGCGGGGGGTCCAAAAACATTCAGTACTTC
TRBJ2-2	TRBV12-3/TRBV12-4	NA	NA	CASSLELSAPGELFF	TGTGCCAGCAGTTTAGAGTTGTCGGCGCCCGGGGAGCTGTTTTTT
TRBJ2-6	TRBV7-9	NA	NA	CASSRGDAGANVLTF	TGTGCCAGCAGCCGAGGGGACGCAGGGGCCAACGTCCTGACTTTC
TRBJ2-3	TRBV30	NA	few	CAWSLSGGGTDTQYF	TGTGCCTGGAGTCTTAGCGGAGGGGGCACAGATACGCAGTATTTT
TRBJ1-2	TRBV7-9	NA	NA	CASSYQSGYTF	TGTGCCAGCAGCTACCAGTCTGGCTACACCTTC
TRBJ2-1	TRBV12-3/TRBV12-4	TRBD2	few	CASSLTSGRWGEQFF	TGTGCCAGCAGTTTAACTAGCGGGAGGTGGGGTGAGCAGTTCTTC
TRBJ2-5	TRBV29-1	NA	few	CSVGETQYF	TGCAGCGTCGGGGAGACCCAGTACTTC
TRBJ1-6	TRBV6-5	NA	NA	CASSYSKVLEGSAYNSPLHF	TGTGCCAGCAGTTACTCGAAGGTTCTAGAGGGGTCGGCCTATAATTCACCCCTCCACTTT
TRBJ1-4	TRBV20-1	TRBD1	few	CSAPPYRGPNEKLFF	TGCAGTGCTCCTCCCTACAGGGGACCTAATGAAAAACTGTTTTTT
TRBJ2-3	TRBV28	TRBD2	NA	CASRPGGLAGEEADTQYF	TGTGCCAGCAGGCCTGGGGGACTAGCGGGAGAGGAGGCAGATACGCAGTATTTT
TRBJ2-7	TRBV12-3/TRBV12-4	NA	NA	CASSPRTKNYEQYF	TGTGCCAGCAGTCCCCGAACGAAAAACTACGAGCAGTACTTC
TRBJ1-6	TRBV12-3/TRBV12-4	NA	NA	CASSSRSSYNSPLHF	TGTGCCAGCAGTTCCCGGAGCTCCTATAATTCACCCCTCCACTTT
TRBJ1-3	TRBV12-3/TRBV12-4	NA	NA	CASSFLTENTIYF	TGTGCCAGCAGTTTTTTGACTGAAAACACCATATATTTT
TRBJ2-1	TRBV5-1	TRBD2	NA	CASSGTSGQINEQFF	TGCGCCAGCAGCGGCACTAGCGGGCAAATCAATGAGCAGTTCTTC
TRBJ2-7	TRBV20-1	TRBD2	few	CSATPGLAKTYEQYF	TGCAGTGCTACGCCGGGACTAGCGAAAACCTACGAGCAGTACTTC
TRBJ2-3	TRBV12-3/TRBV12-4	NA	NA	CASSLARTLGTDTQYF	TGTGCCAGCAGTTTAGCGCGGACCCTTGGGACAGATACGCAGTATTTT
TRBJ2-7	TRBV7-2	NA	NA	CASSLDSSAFYEQYF	TGTGCCAGCAGCTTAGATTCTAGCGCTTTCTACGAGCAGTACTTC
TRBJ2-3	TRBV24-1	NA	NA	CATSDYRGTDTQYF	TGTGCCACCAGTGATTACAGGGGCACAGATACGCAGTATTTT
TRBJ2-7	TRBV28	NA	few	CASRSLSGVYEQYF	TGTGCCAGCCGCAGCCTATCGGGAGTCTACGAGCAGTACTTC
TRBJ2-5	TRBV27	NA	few	CASSFRDTQETQYF	TGTGCCAGCAGTTTCCGGGACACCCAAGAGACCCAGTACTTC
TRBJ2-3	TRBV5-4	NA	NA	CASSLVRTKSTDTQYF	TGTGCCAGCAGCCTGGTTAGGACAAAGAGCACAGATACGCAGTATTTT